Below, 21 T cell receptor beta chains from the same sample are listed, as sequenced in a study of blood T cells in healthy people across ages. The authors ran a second PCR of roughly 6 to 12 cycles using a sample-barcoded 5' primer and a J-beta primer mix. One entry per CDR3 protein results from TCRdb running MiXCR on the 5' RACE reads. This table holds fewer than 900,000 distinct CDR3 sequences, about 40% found once. Sequenced input: blood. The receptors derive from a woman in her sixties in good health.

The rearrangement joins TRBV12-3 or TRBV12-4 to TRBJ2-5, with 7 bases that match TRBD1. The J call may be mistaken, given a closer DNA end match to TRBJ2-7. This CDR3 comprises 13 residues. The CDR3 DNA follows: TGTGCCAGCAGTTTTAAAGGGGGCGGCGAGCAGTACTTC. It specifies CASSFKGGGEQYF.

Details on this clonotype: This may stem from a read error, because a much larger clone lies one nucleotide away. This sequence joins TRBV11-2 and TRBJ2-3; D is ambiguous. Germline assignment: CDR1 SGHAT and CDR2 FQNNGV. The CDR3 spans 15 residues. The CDR3 DNA reads as TGTGCCAGCGGCTTAAGAGGTTGGGGCACAGATACGCAGTATTTT. This encodes CASGLRGWGTDTQYF. Filled out from reference TRBV11-2 and TRBJ2-3, the complete variable domain reads EAGVAQSPRYKIIEKRQSVAFWCNPISGHATLYWYQQILGQGPKLLIQFQNNGVVDDSQLPKDRFSAERLKGVDSTLKIQPAKLEDSAVYLCASGLRGWGTDTQYFGPGTRLTVL.

The CDR3 coding sequence is TGTGCCAGCAGCGGACTAGCCTACACCCCTGATGAGCAGTTCTTC. It is translated as CASSGLAYTPDEQFF. The chain recombines TRBV9 with TRBJ2-1; TRBD2 matches at 7 bases. From germline, CDR1 is SGDLS and CDR2 YYNGEE. The CDR3 spans 15 residues. V lost 3 bases, J lost 8 bases, and 11 bases stayed unmatched.

The chain couples TRBV20-1 to TRBJ2-3, with 8 bases that match TRBD2. J gave up 0 bases and V 6 bases, and 11 bases lay outside the gene matches. CDR3 size: 16 residues. The germline gives CDR1 DFQATT, CDR2 SNEGSKA (reference sequence). The chain's CDR3 is CSALAGGASSTDTQYF. In DNA, the CDR3 is TGCAGTGCCTTGGCCGGGGGGGCCTCTAGCACAGATACGCAGTATTTT.

The V gene is TRBV5-1, the J gene TRBJ2-3; the match to TRBD2 covers 12 bases. Germline CDR1 is SGHRS and CDR2 is YFSETQ. J lost 4 bases, V lost 4 bases, and 4 bases had no gene match. The CDR3 totals 15 residues. This chain's CDR3 is CASSVGTSGPDTQYF. As DNA, the CDR3 is TGCGCCAGCAGCGTCGGGACTAGCGGGCCAGATACGCAGTATTTT.

The rearrangement uses TRBV7-9 and TRBJ2-7; 10 nucleotides line up with TRBD1. The J call may not be correct, given that the DNA end is closer to TRBJ2-5. Germline lookup yields CDR1 SEHNR and CDR2 FQNEAQ (reference sequence). This CDR3 is 15 amino acids long. The CDR3 nucleotides are TGTGCCAGCAGCCGGAGGGGACAGGGGATGGAGACCCAGTACTTC. Translating it yields CASSRRGQGMETQYF.

A few counts support this clonotype. The chain uses TRBV6-2 or TRBV6-3 and TRBJ2-1; D may be TRBD2 (5 bases). Trimming pared 8 bases from V and 0 bases from J, leaving 8 bases between. The V gene's germline CDR1 is MNHEY and CDR2 SVGEGT. This CDR3 comprises 13 residues. CDR3 protein: CASQRGSYNEQFF. CDR3 nucleotide sequence: TGTGCCAGCCAACGGGGCTCCTACAATGAGCAGTTCTTC.

A note on this clonotype: The junction departs from germline at one end; a sequencing error may be responsible. The chain is built from TRBV9 and TRBJ2-1, with D tentatively TRBD2 (5 bases). Germline V gene lookup returns CDR1 SGDLS and CDR2 YYNGEE. This CDR3 comprises 15 residues. The CDR3 sequence: CACSGPSEGYDEQFF. As DNA, the CDR3 is TGTGCCTGCAGCGGACCTTCGGAAGGGTACGATGAGCAGTTCTTC.

V gene TRBV12-3 or TRBV12-4 combines with J gene TRBJ1-5; possibly TRBD1 for D (5 bases). V was clipped by 3 bases and J by 6 bases, with 12 bases between them. The CDR3 contains 14 residues. CDR3 in DNA: TGTGCCAGCAGTTTGGGGGGAGAGGGTCAGCCCCAGCATTTT. Translated: CASSLGGEGQPQHF.

The chain carries TRBV15 and TRBJ1-2, with 7 bases aligning to TRBD1. The V gene's germline CDR1 is LNHNV and CDR2 YYDKDF (reference sequence). With 1 base clipped from V and 2 bases from J, the junction kept 7 bases outside the gene matches. The CDR3 sequence is 16 residues long. This chain's CDR3 is CATSRAQGQENYGYTF. As DNA, the CDR3 is TGTGCCACCAGCAGAGCCCAAGGACAGGAGAACTATGGCTACACCTTC.

The chain carries TRBV6-2 or TRBV6-3 and TRBJ2-2; D is unclear. Germline loops: CDR1 MNHEY, CDR2 SVGEGT. This CDR3 spans 11 amino acids. V lost 8 bases and J 5 bases, leaving 6 bases between the germline ends. The CDR3 DNA reads as TGTGCCAGCTTCCAGACCGGGGAGCTGTTTTTT. It encodes CASFQTGELFF.

The rearrangement uses TRBV18 and TRBJ2-1; TRBD2 matches at 9 bases. With 0 bases clipped from V and 9 bases from J, the junction kept 6 bases outside the gene matches. CDR3 size: 15 residues. Germline CDR1 reads KGHSH; CDR2 reads LQKENI. This CDR3 is CASSPPARGGTEQFF. CDR3 bases: TGTGCCAGCTCACCACCGGCGCGGGGGGGCACTGAGCAGTTCTTC.

CDR3 residues: CASRDRSNEKLFF. In DNA, the CDR3 is TGTGCCAGCAGGGACAGGAGTAATGAAAAACTGTTTTTT. The gene calls are TRBV6-2 or TRBV6-3 and TRBJ1-4; 7 positions match TRBD1. J lost 4 bases, V lost 6 bases, and 2 bases had no gene match. CDR1 is MNHEY, CDR2 SVGEGT, per germline. The CDR3 is 13 residues long.

This chain joins TRBV29-1 and TRBJ1-2; TRBD1 is a possible D gene (6 bases). The CDR3 loop spans 13 amino acids. The V gene lost 7 bases and the J gene lost 8 bases, with 20 bases spanning the gap. CDR1 is SQVTM, CDR2 ANQGSEA, per germline. The chain's CDR3 is CSARDILYRGYTF. The CDR3 DNA sequence: TGCAGCGCTCGGGACATTTTATATCGCGGCTACACCTTC.

The rearrangement links TRBV29-1 to TRBJ2-4; D could derive from TRBD1 or TRBD2 (6 bases each). Germline assignment: CDR1 SQVTM and CDR2 ANQGSEA. V lost 2 bases, J lost 9 bases, and 11 bases lay in between. This CDR3 spans 12 amino acids. The CDR3 is CSVELGGGIQYF. The CDR3 region has the DNA TGCAGCGTTGAATTAGGAGGGGGCATTCAGTACTTC.

The V gene is TRBV29-1, the J gene TRBJ1-2; D is perhaps TRBD1 (6 bases). Trimming took 0 bases from V and 8 from J, leaving 10 bases between them. The germline V gene encodes CDR1 SQVTM and CDR2 ANQGSEA. The CDR3 extends over 12 amino acids. The CDR3 sequence is CSVEEGAGGYTF. The CDR3 DNA reads as TGCAGCGTTGAAGAGGGGGCAGGAGGCTACACCTTC.

This clonotype was recorded at least ten times. The chain recombines TRBV6-4 with TRBJ2-3; 9 nucleotides agree with TRBD1. The CDR3 has 15 residues. With V trimmed by 4 bases and J by 4 bases, 6 bases remained unmatched. CDR1 MRHNA and CDR2 SNTAGT come from the germline V gene. As DNA, the CDR3 is TGTGCCAGCAGTGTCTCGGGACAGGGTTCAGATACGCAGTATTTT. Residues: CASSVSGQGSDTQYF.

This clonotype was seen only a few times. As DNA, the CDR3 is TGTGCCAGCAGCTCAAGGGGGACCATGCAGTTCTTC. It translates to CASSSRGTMQFF. The chain is built from TRBV7-3 and TRBJ2-1; tentatively, D is TRBD1 (6 bases). Germline values: CDR1 SGHTA, CDR2 FQGTGA. CDR3 length: 12 amino acids. Trimming shortened V by 4 bases and J by 12 bases, and 13 bases separated the two germline ends.

This clonotype was seen ten or more times. The chain carries TRBV29-1 and TRBJ1-2; no reliable D call. Germline values: CDR1 SQVTM, CDR2 ANQGSEA. The CDR3 consists of 10 residues. V lost 3 bases and J lost 3, with 2 bases in between. CDR3 loop: CSVDDYGYTF. CDR3 DNA sequence: TGCAGCGTTGATGACTATGGCTACACCTTC.

In this sample, this clonotype turned up many times. The chain couples TRBV7-2 to TRBJ2-7; D perhaps matches TRBD2 (5 bases). Germline CDR1 reads SGHTA; CDR2 reads FQGNSA. The CDR3 is 13 residues long. V was trimmed by 4 bases and J by 0 bases, leaving 7 bases between them. CDR3 DNA: TGTGCCAGCAGCTCCGGGAACTCCTACGAGCAGTACTTC. Encoded protein: CASSSGNSYEQYF.

The chain links TRBV13 to TRBJ2-5; 9 nucleotides align to TRBD2. CDR3 length: 16 amino acids. Germline V gene data show CDR1 as PRHDT and CDR2 as FYEKMQ (reference sequence). V lost 5 bases, J lost 11 bases, and 18 bases stayed unmatched. CDR3 protein: CASSLSIAGVYNGQYF. The CDR3 nucleotides read TGTGCCAGCAGCCTCAGTATAGCGGGAGTCTACAATGGGCAGTACTTC.